Listed here are 5 T cell receptor beta chains from one sample, sequenced in a study of blood T cell repertoires in COVID-19 (dated by TCRdb to the early 2020s). Library creation used the immunoSEQ multiplex PCR assay. TCRdb obtained this table from immuneACCESS and retained in-frame rearrangements with V and J assigned. These tables miss some clones; where compared with another copy, unresolved V genes account for less than half of the shortfall, and the remainder is unexplained. The sample profile shows 35,000 to 40,000 clones; 81% of them were found once. The top ten hold 29% of the sample. The source material was peripheral blood. The receptors here all came from a man older than 75 with active or convalescent COVID-19.

This chain joins TRBV5-4 and TRBJ1-5, with D maybe TRBD1 (5 bases). There are 16 residues in the CDR3. Germline V gives CDR1 SGHNT, CDR2 YYREEE (reference sequence). Trimming removed 4 bases from V and 1 base from J, with 15 bases in between. The CDR3, as DNA: TGTGCCAGCAGCAGGGGCGGGGCGTTGAGCAATCAGCCCCAGCATTTT. Residues: CASSRGGALSNQPQHF.

CDR3 coding DNA: TGTGCCAGCAGCCAAGATACCACAGGCCGTCTGGGGGGCTACACCTTC. It translates to CASSQDTTGRLGGYTF. This rearrangement joins TRBV4-2 to TRBJ1-2, with D possibly matching TRBD1 (5 bases). The CDR3 has 16 residues. The V gene lost 0 bases and the J gene lost 8 bases, with 19 bases spanning the gap. Germline assignment: CDR1 LGHNA and CDR2 YNFKEQ.

V gene TRBV5-1 combines with J gene TRBJ1-1; 7 bases fit TRBD1. Germline V gives CDR1 SGHRS, CDR2 YFSETQ. CDR3 length equals 17 residues. The junction had 13 bases not matched to a gene; V was cut back by 5 bases and J by 0 bases. The CDR3 is CASRGGTDSPLNTEAFF. Here the CDR3 DNA reads TGCGCCAGCAGAGGGGGGACAGACAGTCCTCTGAACACTGAAGCTTTCTTT.

The chain combines TRBV6-4 with TRBJ2-3, with 10 nucleotides matching TRBD2. CDR3 size: 14 residues. V lost 6 bases and J lost 2; bases outside the gene matches: 2. Germline-derived CDR1 and CDR2 are MRHNA and SNTAGT. DNA of the CDR3: TGTGCCAGCAGGCTAGCGGGGGTCACAGATACGCAGTATTTT. As protein: CASRLAGVTDTQYF.

The chain carries TRBV20-1 and TRBJ2-3, with D uncertain. The germline V gene encodes CDR1 DFQATT and CDR2 SNEGSKA (reference sequence). The ends were cut back, 6 bases at V and 6 bases at J, with 10 bases in the middle. CDR3 size: 11 residues. CDR3 in DNA: TGCAGTGCCGAGCATGAGGATACGCAGTATTTT. Translated: CSAEHEDTQYF.